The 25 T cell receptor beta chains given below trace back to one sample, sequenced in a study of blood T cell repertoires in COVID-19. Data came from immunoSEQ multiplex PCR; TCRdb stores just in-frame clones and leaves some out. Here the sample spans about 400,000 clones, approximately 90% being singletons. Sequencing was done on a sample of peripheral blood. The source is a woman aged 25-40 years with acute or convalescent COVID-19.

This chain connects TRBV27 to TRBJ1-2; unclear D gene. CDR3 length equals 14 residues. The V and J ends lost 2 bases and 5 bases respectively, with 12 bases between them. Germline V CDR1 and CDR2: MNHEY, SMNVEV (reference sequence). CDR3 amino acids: CASSLRPGNYGYTF. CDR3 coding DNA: TGTGCCAGCAGTTTACGACCCGGGAATTATGGCTACACCTTC.

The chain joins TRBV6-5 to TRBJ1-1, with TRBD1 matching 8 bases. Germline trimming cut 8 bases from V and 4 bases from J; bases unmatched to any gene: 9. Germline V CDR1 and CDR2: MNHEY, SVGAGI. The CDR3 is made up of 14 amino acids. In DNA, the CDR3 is TGTGCCAGCGACAGGGGAAGGATCGGCACTGAAGCTTTCTTT. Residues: CASDRGRIGTEAFF.

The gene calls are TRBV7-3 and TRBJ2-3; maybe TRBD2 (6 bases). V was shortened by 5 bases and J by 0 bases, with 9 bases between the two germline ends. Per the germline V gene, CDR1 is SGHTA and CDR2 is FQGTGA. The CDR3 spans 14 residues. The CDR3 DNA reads TGTGCCAGCAGCATTAGCGGTAGCACAGATACGCAGTATTTT. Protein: CASSISGSTDTQYF.

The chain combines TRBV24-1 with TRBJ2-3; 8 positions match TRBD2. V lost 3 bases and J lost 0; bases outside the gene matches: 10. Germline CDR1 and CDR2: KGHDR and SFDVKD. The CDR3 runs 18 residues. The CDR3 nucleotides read TGTGCCACCAGTGATACTAGCGGAGTACGAACTAGCACAGATACGCAGTATTTT. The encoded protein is CATSDTSGVRTSTDTQYF.

The chain's CDR3 is CAIRRDRVNTEAFF. CDR3 coding DNA: TGTGCCATCAGGAGGGACAGGGTCAACACTGAAGCTTTCTTT. The rearrangement links TRBV10-3 to TRBJ1-1; 9 bases line up with TRBD1. With V trimmed by 6 bases and J by 2 bases, 4 bases remained unmatched. The CDR3 runs 14 residues. CDR1 and CDR2 from the germline V gene are ENHRY and SYGVKD.

Written as DNA, the CDR3 is TGCGCCAGCAGCTTGTACACCCAGGGCAACACTGAAGCTTTCTTT. It is translated as CASSLYTQGNTEAFF. V usage is TRBV5-1 and J usage is TRBJ1-1; D possibly corresponds to TRBD1 (5 bases). Trimming took off 1 base at V and 2 bases at J, with 12 bases between the two ends. The length of the CDR3 is 15 residues. CDR1 SGHRS and CDR2 YFSETQ come from the germline V gene.

The CDR3 here is CSASEDGYTF. DNA for the CDR3: TGCAGTGCTTCAGAAGATGGCTACACCTTC. This rearrangement joins TRBV20-1 to TRBJ1-2; D is ambiguous. Germline V gives CDR1 DFQATT, CDR2 SNEGSKA (reference sequence). Between the trimmed V and J ends, which lost 5 bases and 6 bases, there was a span of 7 bases. This CDR3 has 10 amino acids.

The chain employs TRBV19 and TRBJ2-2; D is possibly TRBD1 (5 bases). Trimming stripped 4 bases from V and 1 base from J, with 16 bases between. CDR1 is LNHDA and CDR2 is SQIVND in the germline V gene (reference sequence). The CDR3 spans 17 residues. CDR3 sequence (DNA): TGTGCCAGTAGTAGACTTGAAGTAGGGGAGAACACCGGGGAGCTGTTTTTT. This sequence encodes CASSRLEVGENTGELFF.

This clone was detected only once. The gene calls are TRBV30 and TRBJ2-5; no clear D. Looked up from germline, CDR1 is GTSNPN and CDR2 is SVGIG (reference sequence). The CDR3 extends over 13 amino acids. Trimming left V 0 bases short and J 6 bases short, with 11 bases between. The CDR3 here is CAWSVRFAKTQYF. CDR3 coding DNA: TGTGCCTGGAGTGTACGGTTTGCGAAGACCCAGTACTTC. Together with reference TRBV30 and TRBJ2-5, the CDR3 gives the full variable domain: SQTIHQWPATLVQPVGSPLSLECTVEGTSNPNLYWYRQAAGRGLQLLFYSVGIGQISSEVPQNLSASRPQDRQFILSSKKLLLSDSGFYLCAWSVRFAKTQYFGPGTRLLVL.

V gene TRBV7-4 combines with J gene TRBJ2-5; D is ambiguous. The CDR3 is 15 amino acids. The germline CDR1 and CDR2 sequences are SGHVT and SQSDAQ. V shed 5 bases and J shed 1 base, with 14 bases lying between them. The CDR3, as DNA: TGTGCCAGCAGCCCACTAAGTCGTGTCCAAGAGACCCAGTACTTC. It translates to CASSPLSRVQETQYF.

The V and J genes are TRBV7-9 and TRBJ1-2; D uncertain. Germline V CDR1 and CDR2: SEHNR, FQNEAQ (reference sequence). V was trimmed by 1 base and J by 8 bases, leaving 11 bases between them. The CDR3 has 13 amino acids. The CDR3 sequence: CASSLGSGEGYTF. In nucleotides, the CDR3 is TGTGCCAGCAGCTTAGGTTCCGGTGAAGGCTACACCTTC.

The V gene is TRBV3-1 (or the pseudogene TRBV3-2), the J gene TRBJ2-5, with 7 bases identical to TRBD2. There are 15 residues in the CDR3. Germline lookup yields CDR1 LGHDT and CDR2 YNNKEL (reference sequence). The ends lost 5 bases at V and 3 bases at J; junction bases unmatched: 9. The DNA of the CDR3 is TGTGCCAGCAGCTTAAGCGGACTAGATGAAGAGACCCAGTACTTC. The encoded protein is CASSLSGLDEETQYF.

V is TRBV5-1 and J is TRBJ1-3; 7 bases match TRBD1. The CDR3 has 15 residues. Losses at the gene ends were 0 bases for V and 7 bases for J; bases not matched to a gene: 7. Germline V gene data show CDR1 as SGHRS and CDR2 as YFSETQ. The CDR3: CASSLGQGVGNTIYF. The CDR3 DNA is TGCGCCAGCAGCTTGGGACAGGGCGTCGGCAACACCATATATTTT.

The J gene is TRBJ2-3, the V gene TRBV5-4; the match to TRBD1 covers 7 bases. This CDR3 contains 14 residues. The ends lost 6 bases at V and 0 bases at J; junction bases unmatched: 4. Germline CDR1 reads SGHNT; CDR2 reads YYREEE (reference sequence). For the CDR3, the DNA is TGTGCCAGCACTGACAGGGCTAGCACAGATACGCAGTATTTT. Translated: CASTDRASTDTQYF.

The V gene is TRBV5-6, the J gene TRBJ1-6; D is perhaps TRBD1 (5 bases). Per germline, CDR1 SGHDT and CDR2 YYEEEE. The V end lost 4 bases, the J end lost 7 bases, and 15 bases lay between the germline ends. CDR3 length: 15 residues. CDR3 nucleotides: TGTGCCAGCAGCGAAATTACAGGAACGAATTCACCCCTCCACTTT. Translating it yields CASSEITGTNSPLHF.

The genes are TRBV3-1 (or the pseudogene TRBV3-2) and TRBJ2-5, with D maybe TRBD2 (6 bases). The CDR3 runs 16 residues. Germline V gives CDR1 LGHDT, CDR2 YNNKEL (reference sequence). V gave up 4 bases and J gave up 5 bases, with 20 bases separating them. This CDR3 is CASSPHGRDRGETQYF. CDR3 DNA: TGTGCCAGCAGCCCCCACGGGCGGGACCGAGGGGAGACCCAGTACTTC.

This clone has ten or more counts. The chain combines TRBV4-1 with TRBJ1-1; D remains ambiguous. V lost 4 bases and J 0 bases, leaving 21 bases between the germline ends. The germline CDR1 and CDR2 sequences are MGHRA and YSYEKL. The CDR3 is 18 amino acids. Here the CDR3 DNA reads TGCGCCAGCAGCCGCAGTACCGGGATCCTAGGGATGAACACTGAAGCTTTCTTT. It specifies CASSRSTGILGMNTEAFF.

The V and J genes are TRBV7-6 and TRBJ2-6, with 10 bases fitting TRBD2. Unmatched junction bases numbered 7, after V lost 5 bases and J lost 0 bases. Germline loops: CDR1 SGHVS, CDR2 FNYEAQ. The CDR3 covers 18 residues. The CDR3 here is CASSGTSALPSGANVLTF. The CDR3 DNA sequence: TGTGCCAGCAGCGGGACTAGCGCGTTACCCTCTGGGGCCAACGTCCTGACTTTC.

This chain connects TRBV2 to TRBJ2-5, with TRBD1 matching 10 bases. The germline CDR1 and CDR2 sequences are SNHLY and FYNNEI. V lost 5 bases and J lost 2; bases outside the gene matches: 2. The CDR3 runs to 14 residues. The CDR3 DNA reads TGTGCCAGCAGTAGGGACAGGGGACAAGAGACCCAGTACTTC. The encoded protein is CASSRDRGQETQYF.

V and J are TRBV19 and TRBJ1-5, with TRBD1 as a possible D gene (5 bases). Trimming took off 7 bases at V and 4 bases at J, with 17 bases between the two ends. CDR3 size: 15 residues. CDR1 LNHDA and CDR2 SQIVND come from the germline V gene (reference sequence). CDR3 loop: CASTFGAVNNQPQHF. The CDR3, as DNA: TGTGCCAGTACTTTTGGGGCAGTGAATAATCAGCCCCAGCATTTT.

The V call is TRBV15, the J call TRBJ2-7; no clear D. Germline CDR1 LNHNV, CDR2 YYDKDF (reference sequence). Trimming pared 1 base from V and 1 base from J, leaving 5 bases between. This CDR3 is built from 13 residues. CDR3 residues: CATSRGRSYEQYF. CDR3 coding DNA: TGTGCCACCAGCAGAGGGCGGTCCTACGAGCAGTACTTC.

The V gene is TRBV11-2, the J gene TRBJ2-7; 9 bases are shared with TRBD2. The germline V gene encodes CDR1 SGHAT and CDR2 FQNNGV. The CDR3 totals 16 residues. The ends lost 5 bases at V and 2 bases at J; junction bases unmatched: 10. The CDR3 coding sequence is TGTGCCAGCAGCACACGAGCGGGGGGTCCACCCTACGAGCAGTACTTC. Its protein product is CASSTRAGGPPYEQYF. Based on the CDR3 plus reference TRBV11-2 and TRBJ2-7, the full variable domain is EAGVAQSPRYKIIEKRQSVAFWCNPISGHATLYWYQQILGQGPKLLIQFQNNGVVDDSQLPKDRFSAERLKGVDSTLKIQPAKLEDSAVYLCASSTRAGGPPYEQYFGPGTRLTVT.

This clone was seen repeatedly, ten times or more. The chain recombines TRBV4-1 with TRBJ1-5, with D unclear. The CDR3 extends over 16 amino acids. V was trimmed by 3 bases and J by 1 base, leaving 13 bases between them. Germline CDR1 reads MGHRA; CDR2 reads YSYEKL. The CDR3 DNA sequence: TGCGCCAGCAGCCATGAGGACGGAGGAAGCAATCAGCCCCAGCATTTT. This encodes CASSHEDGGSNQPQHF.

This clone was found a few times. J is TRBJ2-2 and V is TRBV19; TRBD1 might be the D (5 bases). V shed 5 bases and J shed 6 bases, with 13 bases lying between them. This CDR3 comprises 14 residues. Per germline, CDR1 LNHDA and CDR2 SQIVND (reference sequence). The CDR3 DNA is TGTGCCAGTAGTGACATGGGGCCCGCCGGGGAGCTGTTTTTT. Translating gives CASSDMGPAGELFF.

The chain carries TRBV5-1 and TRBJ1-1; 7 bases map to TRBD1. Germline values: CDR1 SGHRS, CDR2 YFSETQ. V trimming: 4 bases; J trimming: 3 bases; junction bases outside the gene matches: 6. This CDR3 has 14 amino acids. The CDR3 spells CASSPRQGDTEAFF. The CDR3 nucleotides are TGCGCCAGCAGCCCAAGACAGGGCGACACTGAAGCTTTCTTT.